The next 14 T cell receptor beta chains were all read from a single sample in a study of blood T cell repertoires in COVID-19. Assay: immunoSEQ multiplex PCR; the TCRdb copy retains only in-frame clones and omits some. The data hold 130,000 to 150,000 clones, with around 89% observed a single time. The sequenced sample consisted of PBMCs or T cells enriched from blood (not recorded which). These TCRs come from a woman between 25 and 40 years old with acute COVID-19.

The rearrangement links TRBV19 to TRBJ2-4; maybe TRBD1 (5 bases). This CDR3 is 17 amino acids long. Germline V CDR1 and CDR2: LNHDA, SQIVND (reference sequence). V gave up 6 bases and J gave up 1 base, with 19 bases separating them. This CDR3 is CASSPQGQQLAKNIQYF. In DNA, the CDR3 is TGTGCCAGTAGCCCACAAGGACAACAGCTTGCCAAAAACATTCAGTACTTC.

For the CDR3, the DNA is TGTGCCAGCAGTTTAGGCGGGAGCAACAATGAGCAGTTCTTC. Amino acids: CASSLGGSNNEQFF. The chain is built from TRBV28 and TRBJ2-1; TRBD2 matches 7 bases. Germline V lookup: CDR1 MDHEN, CDR2 SYDVKM. V was clipped by 2 bases and J by 5 bases; unmatched bases: 3. The CDR3 spans 14 residues.

The chain is built from TRBV9 and TRBJ2-3; TRBD2 matches at 8 bases. The CDR3 is 17 amino acids. Germline lookup yields CDR1 SGDLS and CDR2 YYNGEE. V was pared by 0 bases and J by 3 bases, with 9 bases of the junction left unmatched. CDR3 nucleotides: TGTGCCAGCAGCGTAGCTACGAGCGGGAGCGGAACAGATACGCAGTATTTT. It is translated as CASSVATSGSGTDTQYF. Full variable domain (outside the CDR3, taken from reference TRBV9 and TRBJ2-3): DSGVTQTPKHLITATGQRVTLRCSPRSGDLSVYWYQQSLDQGLQFLIQYYNGEERAKGNILERFSAQQFPDLHSELNLSSLELGDSALYFCASSVATSGSGTDTQYFGPGTRLTVL.

The chain uses TRBV4-3 and TRBJ1-4; 7 bases fit TRBD1. The CDR3 spans 16 residues. Trimming took 1 base from V and 7 from J; bases not matched to a gene: 9. The germline V gene has CDR1 LGHNA and CDR2 YSLEER. The DNA for the CDR3 is TGCGCCAGCAGCCAAGGGACCGACAGGGTTGTTGAAAAACTGTTTTTT. This codes for CASSQGTDRVVEKLFF.

The chain joins TRBV24-1 to TRBJ2-1; TRBD1 is a possible D gene (6 bases). The CDR3 sequence is 17 residues long. CDR1 is KGHDR and CDR2 is SFDVKD in the germline V gene. V was cut by 2 bases and J by 2 bases, with 15 bases left in between. In DNA, the CDR3 is TGTGCCACCAGTGATTCGGCGACAGGCAGGACCTACAATGAGCAGTTCTTC. Its protein product is CATSDSATGRTYNEQFF.

A single count supports this clone. The V and J genes are TRBV19 and TRBJ2-1; TRBD2 matches 9 bases. Germline V gene data show CDR1 as LNHDA and CDR2 as SQIVND (reference sequence). Trimming took 7 bases from V and 8 from J; bases not matched to a gene: 9. The CDR3 has 14 amino acids. The CDR3 region is CASNPLAGMDEQFF. CDR3 in DNA: TGTGCCAGTAACCCTCTAGCGGGAATGGATGAGCAGTTCTTC.

The chain couples TRBV13 to TRBJ1-1; TRBD1 aligns across 12 bases. Germline-derived CDR1 and CDR2 are PRHDT and FYEKMQ (reference sequence). The CDR3 sequence is 15 residues long. Trimming removed 0 bases from V and 4 bases from J; junction bases left unmatched: 0. The CDR3 sequence: CASSLGGQGATEAFF. CDR3 coding DNA: TGTGCCAGCAGCTTAGGGGGACAGGGGGCCACTGAAGCTTTCTTT.

About this clone: At one boundary the junction diverges from the germline segment, which might be a read error. The chain combines TRBV3-1 (or the pseudogene TRBV3-2) with TRBJ2-7; D gene ambiguous. Germline CDR1 and CDR2: LGHDT and YNNKEL (reference sequence). CDR3 length equals 13 residues. CDR3 region: CASSQVESSEQYF. CDR3 nucleotide sequence: TGTGCCAGCAGCCAAGTAGAGTCCTCCGAGCAGTACTTC.

Concerning this clone: In the same sample, other DNA sequences code for this CDR3. This chain connects TRBV30 to TRBJ1-1; 7 bases align to TRBD1. CDR1 and CDR2 (germline): GTSNPN, SVGIG (reference sequence). V lost 2 bases to trimming and J lost 1 base; unmatched junction nucleotides: 4. This CDR3 region has 14 residues. This CDR3 is CAWSFRDRNTEAFF. The CDR3 nucleotides read TGTGCCTGGAGTTTTAGGGACAGGAACACTGAAGCTTTCTTT.

V gene TRBV25-1 combines with J gene TRBJ1-2; D is undetermined. V was cut by 1 base and J by 5 bases, with 11 bases left in between. Germline V CDR1 and CDR2: MGHDK, SYGVNS. The CDR3 consists of 14 residues. Here the CDR3 reads CASSESGVSYGYTF. The CDR3 nucleotides are TGTGCCAGCAGTGAATCCGGGGTATCATATGGCTACACCTTC.

This chain links TRBV16 with TRBJ1-3; D is undetermined. Germline V lookup: CDR1 KGHSY, CDR2 FQNENV. The CDR3 is made up of 15 amino acids. Deletions cut 0 bases from V and 0 bases from J, with 6 bases between. The CDR3 DNA reads TGTGCCAGCAGCCAATCCTACAGCTCTGGAAACACCATATATTTT. Residues: CASSQSYSSGNTIYF.

V usage is TRBV19 and J usage is TRBJ1-1; 8 bases are a match to TRBD1. This CDR3 comprises 16 residues. The germline CDR1 and CDR2 sequences are LNHDA and SQIVND (reference sequence). With V trimmed by 0 bases and J by 11 bases, 14 bases remained unmatched. For the CDR3, the DNA is TGTGCCAGTAGTATAGATCTCGGGACAGGTCGGGGTTCGGCTTTCTTT. The encoded protein is CASSIDLGTGRGSAFF.

The chain uses TRBV4-3 and TRBJ1-2; D call uncertain. Germline CDR1 and CDR2: LGHNA and YSLEER. The CDR3 covers 15 residues. Deletions cut 1 base from V and 8 bases from J, with 17 bases between. The CDR3 sequence is CASSQAYLGGVGYTF. The CDR3 bases are TGCGCCAGCAGCCAAGCTTACCTGGGCGGGGTCGGCTACACCTTC.

The rearrangement links TRBV2 to TRBJ2-2; 10 bases are shared with TRBD1. V lost 9 bases and J lost 6; bases outside the gene matches: 4. The CDR3 contains 13 residues. CDR1 is SNHLY, CDR2 FYNNEI, per germline. CDR3 DNA: TGTGCCAGTGCCGGGACAGGGGCCGGGGAGCTGTTTTTT. This gives the protein CASAGTGAGELFF.